The source of this T cell receptor beta chain is a study of blood T cell repertoires in COVID-19. Study-wide background: From the United States, Italy and Spain came samples of acute and convalescent COVID-19. From T cells, B-cell-depleted T cells, or PBMCs came the material, which was cDNA or gDNA.

The germline CDR1 and CDR2 sequences are DFQATT and SNEGSKA (reference sequence). The germline V and J ends were trimmed by 3 bases and 5 bases, with 7 bases remaining between them. This CDR3 region has 11 residues. Sequencing used immunoSEQ multiplex PCR; TCRdb keeps in-frame clones, though not all of them. The repertoire holds 140,000 to 150,000 clones, with around 80% as singletons. Recovery among Cohort 3 donors was established by two negative PCRs, clearance, or symptom resolution. The gene calls are TRBV20-1 and TRBJ2-5, with D uncertain. The sample consisted of PBMCs or T cells enriched from blood (not recorded which). The receptor's source is a woman between 50 and 59 years old who had recovered from COVID-19. Here the CDR3 DNA reads TGCAGTGCTAGTGCGCGGGAGACCCAGTACTTC. It yields the protein CSASARETQYF.